Each of the 5 T cell receptor beta chains below was sequenced from the same sample in a study of cytomegalovirus exposure and HLA in healthy donors. 13 Jbeta primers and 60 Vbeta primers were used for the PCR. The assay was immunoSEQ multiplex PCR, and TCRdb's table has in-frame clones only and misses some. The data contain roughly 190,000 clones, 82% of them seen just once; the ten biggest clones take up less than 2%. Sequences were obtained from PBMCs. All receptors come from a woman under 30 in good health and CMV-seronegative.

The chain employs TRBV2 and TRBJ2-5, with D tentatively TRBD2 (5 bases). The DNA end favors TRBJ2-7, so the J call may be wrong. The CDR3 has 13 amino acids. Germline V gene sequence: CDR1 SNHLY, CDR2 FYNNEI. Here the CDR3 DNA reads TGTGCCAGCAGTGAAAGGACTTCAGACGAGCAGTACTTC. It yields the protein CASSERTSDEQYF.

The gene calls are TRBV5-6 and TRBJ2-6; a possible D gene is TRBD1 (6 bases). Germline V gene data show CDR1 as SGHDT and CDR2 as YYEEEE. V was cut by 3 bases and J by 2 bases, with 15 bases left in between. This CDR3 contains 17 residues. This CDR3 reads CASSSQYRAPGANVLTF. The CDR3 coding sequence is TGTGCCAGCAGCTCTCAGTACAGGGCACCTGGGGCCAACGTCCTGACTTTC.

The chain recombines TRBV19 with TRBJ2-1; 13 bases agree with TRBD2. J was trimmed by 3 bases and V by 4 bases; bases with no gene match: 6. Germline values: CDR1 LNHDA, CDR2 SQIVND (reference sequence). The CDR3 spans 17 residues. CDR3 DNA: TGTGCCAGTAGTAGGACTAGCGGGAGTGGTGGCTACAATGAGCAGTTCTTC. Translated, it gives CASSRTSGSGGYNEQFF.

Here the CDR3 DNA reads TGTGCCAGCAGTTATGGGGCAGATGTGGGCTCCTACGAGCAGTACTTC. It is translated as CASSYGADVGSYEQYF. The V gene is TRBV6-5, the J gene TRBJ2-5; tentatively, D is TRBD1 (5 bases). TRBJ2-7 matches the DNA end more closely, so the J call is doubtful. This CDR3 is 16 amino acids long. The germline CDR1 and CDR2 sequences are MNHEY and SVGAGI.

V is TRBV5-4 and J is TRBJ2-3; D possibly corresponds to TRBD2 (5 bases). Between the trimmed V and J ends, which lost 4 bases and 1 base, there was a span of 16 bases. Germline V gives CDR1 SGHNT, CDR2 YYREEE (reference sequence). The CDR3 contains 16 residues. The CDR3 coding sequence is TGTGCCAGCAGCCCCGAGGGTGCACCACGCACAGATACGCAGTATTTT. Amino acid sequence: CASSPEGAPRTDTQYF.